Listed below are T cell receptor beta chains from one sample, sequenced in a study of human T cells and chemical hapten exposure. From the 5' RACE reads, TCRdb called clonotypes with MiXCR, one entry per CDR3 protein. The sample includes 110,000 or so distinct CDR3 sequences, 15% to 20% seen only once; the top ten take 2.5% to 3.5%. The receptors shown here come from a human donor in good health. Both conserved end residues are part of each CDR3. The order of the fields is V gene, clone size, J gene, D gene, CDR3 DNA, CDR3 protein. D genes are given only for firm matches. Only some rows state a clone size, as once, few, many or a class for expanded clones.

>TRBV5-1|once|TRBJ2-6|-
TGCGCCAGCAGCGCGAACTCTGGGGCCAACGTCCTGACTTTC
CASSANSGANVLTF
>TRBV7-8|-|TRBJ1-1|TRBD1
TGTGCCAGCAGCTTTCGGAGGACAGGCAATTTTGGGGACACTGAAGCTTTCTTT
CASSFRRTGNFGDTEAFF
>TRBV5-1|-|TRBJ2-1|-
TGCGCCAGCAGCTTGGAGGGTTTTGCGGGGGCAGGGGGGAATGAGCAGTTCTTC
CASSLEGFAGAGGNEQFF
>TRBV28|few|TRBJ1-5|TRBD1
TGTGCCAGCAGTGCAGGGGGTAGCAATCAGCCCCAGCATTTT
CASSAGGSNQPQHF
>TRBV6-4|-|TRBJ2-1|-
TGTGCCAGCAGTGTGACTTCCTCGTCCTACAATGAGCAGTTCTTC
CASSVTSSSYNEQFF
>TRBV3-1|few|TRBJ2-6|TRBD1
TGTGCCAGCAGTGTTGCGGGACAGGGGGCATCGGGGGCCAACGTCCTGACTTTC
CASSVAGQGASGANVLTF
>TRBV10-3|many|TRBJ1-6|-
TGTGCCATCAGTGTGGCAGGGGATAATTCACCCCTCCACTTT
CAISVAGDNSPLHF
>TRBV14|few|TRBJ2-1|TRBD2
TGTGCCAGCAGCCAAGAGCTAGCGGGAGCTGGTGAGCAGTTCTTC
CASSQELAGAGEQFF
>TRBV11-2|-|TRBJ2-1|-
TGTGCCAGCAGCTTAGTCGCGGCTAGGGGGACCTACAATGAGCAGTTCTTC
CASSLVAARGTYNEQFF
>TRBV28|-|TRBJ2-4|TRBD1
TGTGCCAGCAGTCCCCCACCAGGGACAGGGGATAAATTGGGCAAAAACATTCAGTACTTC
CASSPPPGTGDKLGKNIQYF
>TRBV6-5|few|TRBJ1-2|-
TGTGCCAGCAGGCGGGCTAACTATGGCTACACCTTC
CASRRANYGYTF
>TRBV27|few|TRBJ2-1|-
TGTGCCAGCAGTTTAACAGTCAGCTCCTACAATGAGCAGTTCTTC
CASSLTVSSYNEQFF
>TRBV2|-|TRBJ2-3|-
TGTGCCAGCAGGAGGACTCGGGGCACAGATACGCAGTATTTT
CASRRTRGTDTQYF
>TRBV10-3|-|TRBJ2-7|-
TGTGCCATCAGCGGCGGAGCCTCCTACGAGCAGTACTTC
CAISGGASYEQYF
>TRBV10-3|-|TRBJ1-4|-
TGTGCCATCAGGGCTGCAGGGGACCCTAATGAAAAACTGTTTTTT
CAIRAAGDPNEKLFF
>TRBV29-1|-|TRBJ2-7|-
TGCAGCGTTGAGGCCCGGTCGGGGGCCAACGAGCAGTACTTC
CSVEARSGANEQYF
>TRBV5-1|-|TRBJ2-7|TRBD2
TGCGCCAGCAGCGGCTTCACTAGCGGTCGCTCCTACGAGCAGTACTTC
CASSGFTSGRSYEQYF